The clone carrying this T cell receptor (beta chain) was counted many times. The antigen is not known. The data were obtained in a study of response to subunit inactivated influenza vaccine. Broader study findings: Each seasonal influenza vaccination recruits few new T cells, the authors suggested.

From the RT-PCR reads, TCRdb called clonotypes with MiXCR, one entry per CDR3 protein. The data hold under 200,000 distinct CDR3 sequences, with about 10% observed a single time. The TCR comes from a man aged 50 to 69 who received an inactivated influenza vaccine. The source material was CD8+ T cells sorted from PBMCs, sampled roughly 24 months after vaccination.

CDR3 sequence: CASSLDRGPDTQYF. The CDR3 DNA sequence: TGTGCCAGCAGTTTAGACAGGGGCCCAGATACGCAGTATTTT. The chain employs TRBV28 and TRBJ2-3, with TRBD1 identical over 8 bases. The trim removed 2 bases at V and 4 bases at J, leaving 2 bases unmatched. The CDR3 length is 14 residues. Germline CDR1 MDHEN, CDR2 SYDVKM. The variable domain in full, with the rest retrieved from reference TRBV28 and TRBJ2-3, is DVKVTQSSRYLVKRTGEKVFLECVQDMDHENMFWYRQDPGLGLRLIYFSYDVKMKEKGDIPEGYSVSREKKERFSLILESASTNQTSMYLCASSLDRGPDTQYFGPGTRLTVL.